This note documents a single T cell receptor (beta chain) sequence. What it binds is unknown. These data belong to a study of shared clonotypes between healthy human individuals. In the study overall: CD4 naive cells filled three plates per donor, CD4 memory three, CD8 naive two and CD8 memory one. General study results and limits: Of the naive CD4 clonotypes, 4% to 5% were shared across several donors. The donor pool, a small one, limited the genetic and exposure-history diversity represented.

The CDR3 is 17 residues long. Looked up from germline, CDR1 is SGHTA and CDR2 is FQGNSA. V lost 5 bases and J lost 2, with 19 bases in between. Naivety among CD8 cells was defined by CD45RO negativity and positive CCR7 selection, thereby excluding terminally differentiated effector memory CD45RA+ cells. TCRdb's copy holds only in-frame clones and misses some; the assay was immunoSEQ multiplex PCR. The data show 650,000 to 800,000 clones, approximately 90% seen once. The origin of this receptor is a man younger than 45 in good health. The rearrangement uses TRBV7-2 and TRBJ1-5; D is unresolved. Source material: naive CD8+ T cells sorted from blood. In nucleotides, the CDR3 is TGTGCCAGCAGCCCCCGGGATTGGGAATTGGGCAATCAGCCCCAGCATTTT. It translates to CASSPRDWELGNQPQHF.